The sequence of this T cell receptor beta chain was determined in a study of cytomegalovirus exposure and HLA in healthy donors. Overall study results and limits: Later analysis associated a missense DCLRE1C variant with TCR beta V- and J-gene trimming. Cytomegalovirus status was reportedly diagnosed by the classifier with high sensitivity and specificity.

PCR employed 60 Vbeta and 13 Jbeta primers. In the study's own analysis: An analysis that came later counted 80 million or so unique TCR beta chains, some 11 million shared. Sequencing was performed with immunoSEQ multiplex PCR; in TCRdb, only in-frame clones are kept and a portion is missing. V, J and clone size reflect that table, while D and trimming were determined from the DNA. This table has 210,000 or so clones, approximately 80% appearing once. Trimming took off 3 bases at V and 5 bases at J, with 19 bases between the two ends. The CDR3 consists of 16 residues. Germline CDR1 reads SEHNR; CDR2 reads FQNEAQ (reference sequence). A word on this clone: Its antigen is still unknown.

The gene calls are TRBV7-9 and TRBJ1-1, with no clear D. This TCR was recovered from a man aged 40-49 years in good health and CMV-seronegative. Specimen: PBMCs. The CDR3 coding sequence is TGTGCCAGCAGCTTCCCGCCGGCCTCCCCGGGGACTGAAGCTTTCTTT. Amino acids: CASSFPPASPGTEAFF.